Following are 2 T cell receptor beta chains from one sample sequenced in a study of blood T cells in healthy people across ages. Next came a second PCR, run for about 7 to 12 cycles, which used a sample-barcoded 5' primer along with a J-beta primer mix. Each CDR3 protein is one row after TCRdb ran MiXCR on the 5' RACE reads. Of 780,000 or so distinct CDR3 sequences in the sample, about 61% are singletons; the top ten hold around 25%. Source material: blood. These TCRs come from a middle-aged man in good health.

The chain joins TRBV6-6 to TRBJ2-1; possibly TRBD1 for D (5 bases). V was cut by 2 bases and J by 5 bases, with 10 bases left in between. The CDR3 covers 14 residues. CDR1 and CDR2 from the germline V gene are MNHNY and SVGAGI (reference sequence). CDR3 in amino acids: CASSYNDRDNEQFF. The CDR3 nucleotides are TGTGCCAGCAGTTACAATGACAGAGACAATGAGCAGTTCTTC.

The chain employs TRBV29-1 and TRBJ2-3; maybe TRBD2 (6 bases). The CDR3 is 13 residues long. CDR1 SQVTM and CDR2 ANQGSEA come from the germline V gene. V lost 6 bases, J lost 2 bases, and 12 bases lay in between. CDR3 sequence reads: CSVAGSVTDTQYF. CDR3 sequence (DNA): TGCAGCGTCGCCGGGAGTGTCACAGATACGCAGTATTTT.